The text below deals with one T cell receptor beta chain. The V and J ends lost 7 bases and 9 bases, in that order; junction bases with no gene match: 14. The CDR3 loop spans 15 amino acids. CDR1 is LNHDA and CDR2 is SQIVND in the germline V gene (reference sequence). These data belong to a study of blood T cell repertoires in COVID-19. Study in general: The analysed material was cDNA or gDNA that came from T cells, B-cell-depleted T cells, or PBMCs.

The data were produced by immunoSEQ multiplex PCR, yet TCRdb's version contains in-frame clones alone and is incomplete. This sample has 65,000 to 90,000 clones, with more than 75% found just once. The clonotype was recovered from a human donor in a cohort sampled during active COVID-19. The chain combines TRBV19 with TRBJ1-5, with 8 bases aligning to TRBD1. Material for sequencing was peripheral blood. In DNA, the CDR3 is TGTGCCAGTAAAACAGACCAGGGGGCGCCCCGGCCCCAGCATTTT. This codes for CASKTDQGAPRPQHF.